Listed below are T cell receptor beta chains from one sample, sequenced in a study of siplizumab effects on memory and regulatory T cells. The data were produced by immunoSEQ multiplex PCR, yet TCRdb's version contains in-frame clones alone and is incomplete. Among 75,000 to 95,000 clones listed, 80% to 90% were seen once. Sequenced sample: CD4+ T cells sorted from blood. These receptors were obtained from a human donor in good health. Both conserved end residues are part of each CDR3. The D gene is left open where the match is weak. The size entry is marked missing in some rows and otherwise reads once, few, many or a size class.

>-|once|TRBJ1-5|TRBV10-3
CAISESMGENQPQHF
TGTGCCATCAGTGAGTCCATGGGGGAGAATCAGCCCCAGCATTTT
>-|-|TRBJ2-5|TRBV14
CASSQAQGGGRETQYF
TGTGCCAGCAGCCAGGCACAGGGTGGAGGCAGAGAGACCCAGTACTTC
>-|-|TRBJ2-2|TRBV6-1
CASSGGFSAGELFF
TGTGCCAGCAGTGGGGGTTTTAGCGCCGGGGAGCTGTTTTTT
>-|-|TRBJ2-3|TRBV7-2
CASSRANRPDTQYF
TGTGCCAGCAGCCGGGCCAACCGGCCAGATACGCAGTATTTT
>-|few|TRBJ2-7|TRBV29-1
CSVARQRAAYEQYF
TGCAGCGTTGCCCGCCAGCGGGCAGCCTACGAGCAGTACTTC
>-|-|TRBJ2-5|TRBV6-1
CASSDTPRGPGETQYF
TGTGCCAGCAGTGACACCCCGCGAGGGCCGGGGGAGACCCAGTACTTC
>-|once|TRBJ1-1|TRBV9
CASSRISDKNTEAFF
TGTGCCAGCAGCCGGATTTCTGACAAGAACACTGAAGCTTTCTTT
>-|-|TRBJ2-3|TRBV6-1
CASSELWNTDTQYF
TGTGCCAGCAGTGAATTGTGGAACACAGATACGCAGTATTTT
>TRBD2|-|TRBJ2-1|TRBV25-1
CASFRLAGGKDEQFF
TGTGCCAGCTTCCGACTAGCGGGAGGTAAGGATGAGCAGTTCTTC
>-|-|TRBJ1-1|TRBV5-1
CASSLDRAGAFF
TGCGCCAGCAGCTTGGATAGGGCCGGAGCTTTCTTT
>TRBD2|-|TRBJ2-1|TRBV9
CASSVVAGDYNEQFF
TGTGCCAGCAGCGTAGTAGCGGGAGACTACAATGAGCAGTTCTTC
>-|-|TRBJ2-2|TRBV19
CASSMGRGHGGELFF
TGTGCCAGTAGTATGGGGAGGGGGCATGGCGGGGAGCTGTTTTTT
>TRBD2|-|TRBJ2-1|TRBV6-5
CASSAPSGSVHEQFF
TGTGCCAGCAGTGCCCCTAGCGGGAGCGTCCATGAGCAGTTCTTC
>-|-|TRBJ2-2|TRBV7-3
CASSPIGGELFF
TGTGCCAGCAGCCCAATCGGAGGGGAGCTGTTTTTT
>TRBD1|-|TRBJ2-7|TRBV7-2
CASSSTGTGGRDEQYF
TGTGCCAGCAGCTCGACCGGGACAGGGGGCCGGGACGAGCAGTACTTC
>-|-|TRBJ1-1|TRBV5-1
CASSFDGTEAFF
TGCGCCAGCAGCTTTGACGGCACTGAAGCTTTCTTT
>-|-|TRBJ2-5|TRBV5-8
CASSIGTGETQYF
TGTGCCAGCAGCATCGGGACTGGAGAGACCCAGTACTTC
>-|-|TRBJ1-5|TRBV6-5
CASSRDQAIQPQHF
TGTGCCAGCAGCAGGGACCAAGCGATTCAGCCCCAGCATTTT
>TRBD2|-|TRBJ2-1|TRBV7-3
CASSPVLIGTSGSIGNEQFF
TGTGCCAGCAGCCCCGTTCTAATAGGGACTAGCGGGAGCATTGGCAATGAGCAGTTCTTC
>-|-|TRBJ1-4|TRBV27
CASSSYTREKLFF
TGTGCCAGCAGTTCTTACACGCGAGAAAAACTGTTTTTT
>TRBD1|-|TRBJ1-5|TRBV18
CASSRQGAQNNQPQHF
TGTGCCAGCTCTCGACAGGGGGCGCAGAACAATCAGCCCCAGCATTTT
>TRBD2|-|TRBJ2-2|TRBV6-6
CASSTTSGRGTGELFF
TGTGCCAGCAGTACTACTAGCGGGAGGGGTACCGGGGAGCTGTTTTTT
>-|-|TRBJ2-5|TRBV5-1
CASSFEGSETQYF
TGCGCCAGCAGCTTTGAGGGTTCGGAGACCCAGTACTTC
>TRBD1|-|TRBJ1-2|TRBV5-4
CASSLQGQLNYGYTF
TGTGCCAGCAGCTTGCAGGGACAGCTAAACTATGGCTACACCTTC
>TRBD2|-|TRBJ2-1|TRBV19
CASSIGRLAGAPNYNEQFF
TGTGCCAGTAGTATAGGTCGCCTAGCGGGTGCGCCAAACTACAATGAGCAGTTCTTC
>-|-|TRBJ2-1|TRBV6-6
CASSDHRNEQFF
TGTGCCAGCAGTGACCACAGGAATGAGCAGTTCTTC
>TRBD1|once|TRBJ1-1|TRBV18
CASSPSRDRDLIF
TGTGCCAGCTCACCCTCTAGGGACAGGGACCTGATCTTT
>-|-|TRBJ1-1|TRBV7-9
CASSFQDPNTEAFF
TGTGCCAGCAGCTTTCAGGACCCGAACACTGAAGCTTTCTTT
>TRBD1|-|TRBJ2-2|TRBV7-9
CASIRDRGTGELFF
TGTGCCAGCATCCGGGACAGGGGCACCGGGGAGCTGTTTTTT
>-|-|TRBJ1-4|TRBV14
CASSQDPVLNEKLFF
TGTGCCAGCAGCCAAGATCCGGTCCTGAATGAAAAACTGTTTTTT
>TRBD1|-|TRBJ2-7|TRBV7-8
CASSSDRVYEQYF
TGTGCCAGCAGCTCCGACAGGGTCTACGAGCAGTACTTC
>-|-|TRBJ2-3|TRBV6-5
CASSLVYGGFGDTQYF
TGTGCCAGCAGTTTAGTCTATGGGGGGTTCGGAGATACGCAGTATTTT
>-|-|TRBJ2-7|TRBV9
CASSIRDSPNQQYF
TGTGCCAGCAGCATAAGGGACTCCCCTAACCAGCAGTACTTC
>TRBD2|-|TRBJ2-3|TRBV9
CASSAISGRAIGDTQYF
TGTGCCAGCAGCGCCATCAGCGGGAGGGCCATTGGTGATACGCAGTATTTT
>TRBD2|-|TRBJ2-7|TRBV7-6
CASSPGLGPYEQYF
TGTGCCAGCAGTCCCGGACTAGGGCCCTACGAGCAGTACTTC
>TRBD2|-|TRBJ2-7|TRBV7-2
CASSLGASGSYEQYF
TGTGCCAGCAGCCTAGGGGCTAGCGGGTCCTACGAGCAGTACTTC
>-|few|TRBJ1-5|TRBV19
CASSPRTGTDQPQHF
TGTGCCAGTAGTCCCCGGACGGGGACTGATCAGCCCCAGCATTTT
>TRBD1|-|TRBJ2-7|TRBV19
CASTHGTGPYEQYF
TGTGCCAGTACCCACGGGACAGGCCCCTACGAGCAGTACTTC
>TRBD2|-|TRBJ2-2|TRBV30
CAWRVAGVGTGELFF
TGTGCCTGGAGGGTAGCGGGAGTGGGAACCGGGGAGCTGTTTTTT
>-|-|TRBJ2-6|TRBV4-2
CASSLGVSGANVLTF
TGTGCCAGCAGCCTCGGGGTCTCTGGGGCCAACGTCCTGACTTTC
>TRBD2|-|TRBJ2-1|TRBV19
CASGSGRAAYNEQFF
TGTGCCAGCGGTAGCGGGAGGGCCGCCTACAATGAGCAGTTCTTC
>-|-|TRBJ1-1|TRBV19
CASSIAMRPNTEAFF
TGTGCCAGTAGTATAGCGATGCGGCCGAACACTGAAGCTTTCTTT
>TRBD2|once|TRBJ2-7|TRBV6-5
CASSGGVEYEQYF
TGTGCCAGCAGTGGGGGGGTGGAGTACGAGCAGTACTTC
>TRBD1|-|TRBJ1-2|TRBV6-1
CASSQQQGAYGYTF
TGTGCCAGCAGTCAACAACAGGGGGCGTATGGCTACACCTTC
>TRBD2|once|TRBJ2-1|TRBV10-3
CAISALNGRAGNEQFF
TGTGCCATCAGTGCTTTAAACGGGAGGGCGGGGAATGAGCAGTTCTTC
>-|-|TRBJ2-7|TRBV25-1
CASSGLYEQYF
TGTGCCAGCAGTGGGCTCTACGAGCAGTACTTC
>TRBD2|-|TRBJ2-7|TRBV11-2
CASSLEAGAKYEQYF
TGTGCCAGCAGCTTAGAAGCGGGAGCAAAGTACGAGCAGTACTTC